This TCR beta chain was documented in a study of blood T cells in healthy people across ages. This clonotype was found a few times. Its specificity is not known. Study conclusions and caveats: Correlation between TCR beta diversity and naive T cell percentage was strong.

Investigators took roughly 10 milliliters of peripheral blood from every donor. Together with a sample-barcoded 5' primer, a J-beta primer mix was included in a second PCR lasting 7 to 11 cycles. TCRdb itself ran the 5' RACE reads through MiXCR, one entry per CDR3 protein. In the table there are about 1.6 million distinct CDR3 sequences, about 31% of which are singletons. The sequenced sample was blood. The TCR was taken from a woman in her twenties or thirties in good health.

The CDR3 sequence: CASSLKWEVHEQYF. For the CDR3, the DNA is TGTGCCAGCAGCTTGAAATGGGAAGTCCACGAGCAGTACTTC. The genes are TRBV7-8 and TRBJ2-7; no clear D gene. The CDR3 totals 14 residues. Germline V gene data show CDR1 as SGHVS and CDR2 as FQNEAQ. Trimming shortened V by 3 bases and J by 5 bases, and 14 bases separated the two germline ends.